This T cell receptor (beta chain) emerged from a study of blood T cell repertoires in COVID-19. Only in-frame clones appear in the TCRdb table, and some are missing; sequencing was by immunoSEQ multiplex PCR. The top ten hold roughly 0.37% of the sample, which has about 45,000 clones, about nine tenths seen once. Deletions cut 0 bases from V and 3 bases from J, with 11 bases between. Germline-derived CDR1 and CDR2 are LGHNA and YSLEER. The CDR3 sequence is 15 residues long. The rearrangement links TRBV4-3 to TRBJ1-2; D ambiguous. Material: peripheral blood. This TCR was sampled from a human donor in a cohort sampled during active COVID-19. DNA for the CDR3: TGCGCCAGCAGCCAAGATCATGGCCTAGACTATGGCTACACCTTC. Amino acids: CASSQDHGLDYGYTF.